The T cell receptor beta chain under discussion was sequenced for a study of T cell repertoires in cytomegalovirus infection. Overall study: It can be stated that public TCR beta signatures indicated CMV infection as well as a matching HLA type.

Germline loops: CDR1 SEHNR, CDR2 FQNEAQ (reference sequence). CDR3 size: 16 residues. V lost 5 bases to trimming and J lost 1 base; unmatched junction nucleotides: 7. TCRdb analysed the reads with MiXCR anew, one entry per CDR3 protein. The repertoire includes about 920,000 distinct CDR3 sequences, approximately 31% of them detected once, and roughly 13% sits in the top ten. This clonotype has a count of ten or more. Its antigen is still unknown. This TCR was sampled from a human donor in good health (CMV status not recorded). Some clones in this sample may be carry-over from other donors' samples. The sequencing here drew on cultured CD8+ T cells from PBMCs, taken from culture after CMV antigen stimulation. The V gene is TRBV7-9, the J gene TRBJ2-1; 8 bases match TRBD2. In DNA, the CDR3 is TGTGCCAGCAGCCCCCCTACTAGCGGTTCCTACAATGAGCAGTTCTTC. It translates to CASSPPTSGSYNEQFF.